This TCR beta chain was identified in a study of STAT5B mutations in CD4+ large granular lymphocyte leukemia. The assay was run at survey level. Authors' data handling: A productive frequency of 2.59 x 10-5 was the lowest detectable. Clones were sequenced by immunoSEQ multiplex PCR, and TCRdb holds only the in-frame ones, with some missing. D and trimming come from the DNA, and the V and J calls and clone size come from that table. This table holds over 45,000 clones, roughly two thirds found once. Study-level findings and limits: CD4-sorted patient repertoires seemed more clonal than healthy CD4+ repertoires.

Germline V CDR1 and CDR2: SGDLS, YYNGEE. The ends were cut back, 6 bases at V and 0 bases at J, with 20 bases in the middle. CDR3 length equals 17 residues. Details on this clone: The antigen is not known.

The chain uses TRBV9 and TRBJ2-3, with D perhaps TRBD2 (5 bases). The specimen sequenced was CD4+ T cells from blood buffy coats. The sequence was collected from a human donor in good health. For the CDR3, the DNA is TGTGCCAGCAACCCGGACGGAGGAGGCTATAGCACAGATACGCAGTATTTT. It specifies CASNPDGGGYSTDTQYF.